This passage covers 7 T cell receptor beta chains from one sample sequenced in a study of T cell repertoires in cytomegalovirus infection. The antigens these receptors bind are not known. TCRdb processed the reads anew with MiXCR; each CDR3 protein has one entry. Altogether about 470,000 distinct CDR3 sequences are present, 42% being singletons, with the ten largest covering about two fifths. Sequenced here: cultured PBMCs, sampled from culture after CMV antigen stimulation. All receptors derive from a human donor in good health (CMV status not recorded). Some clones in this sample may be carry-over from other donors' samples.

The chain is built from TRBV2 and TRBJ2-2, with 7 bases aligning to TRBD1. Germline assignment: CDR1 SNHLY and CDR2 FYNNEI. With 4 bases clipped from V and 1 base from J, the junction kept 9 bases outside the gene matches. CDR3 length equals 17 residues. The CDR3 nucleotides are TGTGCCAGCAGTGCCAGGCCACGACAGGGGAACACCGGGGAGCTGTTTTTT. Translating gives CASSARPRQGNTGELFF.

V usage is TRBV19 and J usage is TRBJ1-5; tentative D call: TRBD1 (5 bases). Germline values: CDR1 LNHDA, CDR2 SQIVND (reference sequence). CDR3 length: 14 residues. Trimming shortened V by 1 base and J by 7 bases, and 11 bases separated the two germline ends. This CDR3 is CASSIGGSGQPQHF. The CDR3 DNA sequence: TGTGCCAGTAGTATAGGTGGGTCAGGGCAGCCCCAGCATTTT.

The chain couples TRBV20-1 to TRBJ2-7, with 14 bases that match TRBD2. Unmatched junction bases numbered 5, after V lost 1 base and J lost 6 bases. The CDR3 spans 15 residues. In germline, CDR1 is DFQATT, CDR2 SNEGSKA (reference sequence). This CDR3 is CSARVTSGGVFEQYF. CDR3 sequence (DNA): TGCAGTGCTAGAGTGACTAGCGGGGGGGTATTCGAGCAGTACTTC.

The CDR3 bases are TGTGCCAGCAGCTTAGGTCCAGGGTTGGGCTACACCTTC. This encodes CASSLGPGLGYTF. The chain uses TRBV7-9 and TRBJ1-2, with D tentatively TRBD1 (5 bases). Trimming took 1 base from V and 8 from J, leaving 11 bases between them. Germline CDR1 is SEHNR and CDR2 is FQNEAQ (reference sequence). The CDR3 sequence is 13 residues long.

V is TRBV20-1 and J is TRBJ1-4; 10 nucleotides line up with TRBD1. Per germline, CDR1 DFQATT and CDR2 SNEGSKA (reference sequence). J was trimmed by 4 bases and V by 4 bases; bases with no gene match: 3. This CDR3 comprises 14 residues. CDR3: CSATWTGGNEKLFF. CDR3 DNA: TGCAGTGCTACCTGGACAGGGGGTAATGAAAAACTGTTTTTT.

This clonotype was counted a few times. The rearrangement uses TRBV7-2 and TRBJ1-6, with D possibly being TRBD1 (6 bases). The V end lost 5 bases, the J end lost 4 bases, and 12 bases lay between the germline ends. The V gene's germline CDR1 is SGHTA and CDR2 FQGNSA. This CDR3 has 15 residues. The CDR3 sequence is CASSPDSRYNSPLHF. The CDR3 DNA sequence: TGTGCCAGCAGCCCGGACAGTCGATATAATTCACCCCTCCACTTT.

The CDR3 reads CAISESFGRGGRANTGELFF. In nucleotides, the CDR3 is TGTGCCATCAGTGAGTCCTTCGGCAGGGGAGGAAGGGCGAACACCGGGGAGCTGTTTTTT. The chain couples TRBV10-3 to TRBJ2-2; D possibly matches TRBD1 or TRBD2 (6 bases each). CDR3 length: 20 amino acids. The V gene's germline CDR1 is ENHRY and CDR2 SYGVKD. V lost 0 bases and J 0 bases, leaving 20 bases between the germline ends.